This T cell receptor beta chain was observed in a study of early T cells in non-severe SARS-CoV-2 infection. V lost 9 bases and J lost 8; bases outside the gene matches: 10. The CDR3 loop spans 13 amino acids. The germline V gene has CDR1 WSHSY and CDR2 SAAADI. Unique molecular identifiers were attached to individual cDNA molecules. TCRdb fed the 5' RACE reads into MiXCR, producing one record per CDR3 protein. The table records tens of thousands of distinct CDR3 sequences, 14% to 15% of them present only once. The material sequenced was whole blood. This chain connects TRBV10-2 to TRBJ2-3, with TRBD2 identical over 8 bases. This receptor was obtained from an adult who was a healthcare worker with PCR-confirmed SARS-CoV-2 infection or an uninfected control (not recorded which). The CDR3: CASTSGQGGTQYF. The CDR3 DNA follows: TGCGCCAGTACTAGCGGTCAAGGAGGTACGCAGTATTTT.